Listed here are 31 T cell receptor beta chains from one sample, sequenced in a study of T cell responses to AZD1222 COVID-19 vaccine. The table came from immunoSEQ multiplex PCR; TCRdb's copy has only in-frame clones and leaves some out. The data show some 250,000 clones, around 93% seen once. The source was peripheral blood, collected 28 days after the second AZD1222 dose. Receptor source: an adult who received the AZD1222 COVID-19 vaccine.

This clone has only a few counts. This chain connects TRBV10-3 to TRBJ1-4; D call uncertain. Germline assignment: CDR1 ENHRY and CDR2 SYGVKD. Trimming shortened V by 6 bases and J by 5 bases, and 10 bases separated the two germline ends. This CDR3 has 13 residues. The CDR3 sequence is CAISAGDNEKLFF. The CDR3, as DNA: TGTGCCATCAGCGCTGGAGACAATGAAAAACTGTTTTTT.

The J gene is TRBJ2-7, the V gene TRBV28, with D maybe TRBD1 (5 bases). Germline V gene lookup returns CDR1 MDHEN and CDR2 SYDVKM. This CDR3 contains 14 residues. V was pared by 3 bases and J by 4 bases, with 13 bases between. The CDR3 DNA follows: TGTGCCAGCAGTTTCCCCCGACAGACTTACGAGCAGTACTTC. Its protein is CASSFPRQTYEQYF.

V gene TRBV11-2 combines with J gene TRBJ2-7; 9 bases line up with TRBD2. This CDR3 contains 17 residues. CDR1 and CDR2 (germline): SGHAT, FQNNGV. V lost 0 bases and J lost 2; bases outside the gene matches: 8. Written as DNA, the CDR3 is TGTGCCAGCAGCTTAGATAGGTGGCGGGGGGGGCCCTACGAGCAGTACTTC. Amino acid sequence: CASSLDRWRGGPYEQYF.

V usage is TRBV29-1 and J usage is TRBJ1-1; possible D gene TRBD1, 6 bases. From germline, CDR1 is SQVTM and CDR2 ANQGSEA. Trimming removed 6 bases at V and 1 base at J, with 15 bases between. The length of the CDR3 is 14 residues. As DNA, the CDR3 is TGCAGCGTCTCGGGTCGGACAGCGAACACTGAAGCTTTCTTT. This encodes CSVSGRTANTEAFF.

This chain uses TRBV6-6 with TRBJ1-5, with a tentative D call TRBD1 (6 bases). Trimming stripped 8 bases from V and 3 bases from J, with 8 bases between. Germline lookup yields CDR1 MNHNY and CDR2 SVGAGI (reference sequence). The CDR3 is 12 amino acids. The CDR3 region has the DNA TGTGCCAGCTGGGGGCCCAATCAGCCCCAGCATTTT. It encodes CASWGPNQPQHF.

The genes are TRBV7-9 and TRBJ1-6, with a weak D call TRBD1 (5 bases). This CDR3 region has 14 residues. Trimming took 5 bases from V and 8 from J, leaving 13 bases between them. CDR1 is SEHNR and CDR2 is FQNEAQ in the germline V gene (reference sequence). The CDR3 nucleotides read TGTGCCAGCAGCCTAGGGACCCCTTATTCACCCCTCCACTTT. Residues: CASSLGTPYSPLHF.

This CDR3 is CASSPGGGGIETQYF. CDR3 bases: TGTGCCAGCAGCCCGGGCGGCGGGGGCATTGAGACCCAGTACTTC. The gene calls are TRBV3-1 (or the pseudogene TRBV3-2) and TRBJ2-5; perhaps TRBD2 as D (7 bases). This CDR3 region has 15 residues. V was shortened by 4 bases and J by 5 bases, with 17 bases between the two germline ends. From germline, CDR1 is LGHDT and CDR2 YNNKEL (reference sequence).

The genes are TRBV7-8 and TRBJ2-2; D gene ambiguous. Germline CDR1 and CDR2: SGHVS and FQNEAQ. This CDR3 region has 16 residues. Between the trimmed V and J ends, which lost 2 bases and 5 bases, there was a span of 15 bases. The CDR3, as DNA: TGTGCCAGCAGCTTAAAACGGATTCAAAGGACCGGGGAGCTGTTTTTT. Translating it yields CASSLKRIQRTGELFF. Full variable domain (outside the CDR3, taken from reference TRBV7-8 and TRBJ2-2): GAGVSQSPRYKVAKRGQDVALRCDPISGHVSLFWYQQALGQGPEFLTYFQNEAQLDKSGLPSDRFFAERPEGSVSTLKIQRTQQEDSAVYLCASSLKRIQRTGELFFGEGSRLTVL.

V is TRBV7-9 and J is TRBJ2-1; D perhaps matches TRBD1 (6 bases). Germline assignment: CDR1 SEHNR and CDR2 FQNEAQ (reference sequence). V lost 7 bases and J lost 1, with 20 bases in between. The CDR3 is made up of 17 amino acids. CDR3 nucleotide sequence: TGTGCCAGCACAACTTCTAAGGGGGTGGGATCCTACAATGAGCAGTTCTTC. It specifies CASTTSKGVGSYNEQFF.

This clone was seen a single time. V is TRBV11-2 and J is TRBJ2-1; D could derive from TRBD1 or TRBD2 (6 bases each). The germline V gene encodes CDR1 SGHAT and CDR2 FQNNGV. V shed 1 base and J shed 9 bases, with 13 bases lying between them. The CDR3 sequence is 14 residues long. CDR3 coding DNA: TGTGCCAGCAGCTTAGCCGTGGAGGGGGGTGAGCAGTTCTTC. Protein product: CASSLAVEGGEQFF.

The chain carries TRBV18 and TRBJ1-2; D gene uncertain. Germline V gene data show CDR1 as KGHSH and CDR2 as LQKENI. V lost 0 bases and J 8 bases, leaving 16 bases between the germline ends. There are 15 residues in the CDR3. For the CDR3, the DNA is TGTGCCAGCTCACCACCCGGAGGGCCACCGGTAGGCTACACCTTC. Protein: CASSPPGGPPVGYTF.

DNA for the CDR3: TGTGCCAGCAGCCTGAGACTAGCGGGCCGGGAGACCCAGTACTTC. Amino acids: CASSLRLAGRETQYF. The chain is built from TRBV7-2 and TRBJ2-5, with 10 bases identical to TRBD2. The CDR3 has 15 residues. CDR1 and CDR2 from the germline V gene are SGHTA and FQGNSA. The junction had 8 bases not matched to a gene; V was cut back by 5 bases and J by 5 bases.

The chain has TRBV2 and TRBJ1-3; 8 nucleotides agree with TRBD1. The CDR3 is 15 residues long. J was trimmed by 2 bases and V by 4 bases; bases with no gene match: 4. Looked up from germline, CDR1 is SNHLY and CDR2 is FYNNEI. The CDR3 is CASSGRTGTGNTIYF. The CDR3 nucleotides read TGTGCCAGCAGTGGGAGGACAGGGACTGGAAACACCATATATTTT. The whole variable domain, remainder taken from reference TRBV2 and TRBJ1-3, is EPEVTQTPSHQVTQMGQEVILRCVPISNHLYFYWYRQILGQKVEFLVSFYNNEISEKSEIFDDQFSVERPDGSNFTLKIRSTKLEDSAMYFCASSGRTGTGNTIYFGEGSWLTVV.

The CDR3 protein is CASSQRSSYEQYF. The CDR3 region has the DNA TGTGCCAGCAGCCAAAGGAGCTCCTACGAGCAGTACTTC. The chain carries TRBV4-2 and TRBJ2-7; D is unclear. The CDR3 totals 13 residues. The V gene lost 2 bases and the J gene lost 0 bases, with 5 bases spanning the gap. Germline V CDR1 and CDR2: LGHNA, YNFKEQ.

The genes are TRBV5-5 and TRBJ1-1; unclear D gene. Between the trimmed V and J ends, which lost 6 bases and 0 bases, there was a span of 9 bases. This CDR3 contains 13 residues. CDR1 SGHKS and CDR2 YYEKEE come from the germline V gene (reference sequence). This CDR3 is CASNPKMNTEAFF. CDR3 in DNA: TGTGCCAGCAACCCTAAAATGAACACTGAAGCTTTCTTT.

Here the CDR3 reads CASSPNGYGSQYF. The CDR3 coding sequence is TGCGCCAGCAGCCCTAATGGATATGGTTCGCAGTATTTT. This chain joins TRBV10-1 and TRBJ2-3; D not certain. The germline gives CDR1 WNHNN, CDR2 SYGVQD (reference sequence). Between the trimmed V and J ends, which lost 6 bases and 10 bases, there was a span of 17 bases. This CDR3 is built from 13 residues.

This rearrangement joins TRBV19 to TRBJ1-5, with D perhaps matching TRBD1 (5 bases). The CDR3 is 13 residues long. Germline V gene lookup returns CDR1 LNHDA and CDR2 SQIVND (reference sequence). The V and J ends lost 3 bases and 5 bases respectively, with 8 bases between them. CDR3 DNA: TGTGCCAGTAGTATTACGACAGATCAGCCCCAGCATTTT. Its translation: CASSITTDQPQHF.

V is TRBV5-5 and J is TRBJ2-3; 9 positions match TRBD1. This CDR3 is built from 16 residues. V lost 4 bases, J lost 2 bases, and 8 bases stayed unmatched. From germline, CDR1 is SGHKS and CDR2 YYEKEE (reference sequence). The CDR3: CASSRSGTGNTDTQYF. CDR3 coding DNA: TGTGCCAGCAGCCGATCCGGGACAGGGAACACAGATACGCAGTATTTT.

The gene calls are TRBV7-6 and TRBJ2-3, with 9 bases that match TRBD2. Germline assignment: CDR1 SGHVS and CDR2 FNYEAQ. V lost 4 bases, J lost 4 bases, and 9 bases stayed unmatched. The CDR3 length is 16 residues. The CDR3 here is CASSSRGGGGADTQYF. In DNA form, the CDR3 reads TGTGCCAGCAGCTCCCGCGGAGGCGGGGGGGCAGATACGCAGTATTTT. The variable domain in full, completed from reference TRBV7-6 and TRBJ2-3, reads GAGVSQSPRYKVTKRGQDVALRCDPISGHVSLYWYRQALGQGPEFLTYFNYEAQQDKSGLPNDRFSAERPEGSISTLTIQRTEQRDSAMYRCASSSRGGGGADTQYFGPGTRLTVL.

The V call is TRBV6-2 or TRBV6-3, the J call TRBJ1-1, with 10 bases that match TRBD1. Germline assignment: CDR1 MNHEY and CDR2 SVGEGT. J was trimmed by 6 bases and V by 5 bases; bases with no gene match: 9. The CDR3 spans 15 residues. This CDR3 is CASSGTGARAAEAFF. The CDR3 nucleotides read TGTGCCAGCAGTGGGACAGGGGCGAGGGCAGCTGAAGCTTTCTTT.

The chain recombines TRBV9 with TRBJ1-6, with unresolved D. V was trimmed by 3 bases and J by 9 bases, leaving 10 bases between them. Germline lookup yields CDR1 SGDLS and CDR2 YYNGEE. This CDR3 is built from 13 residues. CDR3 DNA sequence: TGTGCCAGCAGCGGTTTGGGGAGTTCACCCCTCCACTTT. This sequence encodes CASSGLGSSPLHF.

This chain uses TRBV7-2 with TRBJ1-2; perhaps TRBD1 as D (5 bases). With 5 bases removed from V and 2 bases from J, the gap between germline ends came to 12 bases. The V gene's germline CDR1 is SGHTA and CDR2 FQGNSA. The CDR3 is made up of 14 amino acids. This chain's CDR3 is CASSLTASNYGYTF. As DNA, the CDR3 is TGTGCCAGCAGCCTGACAGCTTCGAACTATGGCTACACCTTC.

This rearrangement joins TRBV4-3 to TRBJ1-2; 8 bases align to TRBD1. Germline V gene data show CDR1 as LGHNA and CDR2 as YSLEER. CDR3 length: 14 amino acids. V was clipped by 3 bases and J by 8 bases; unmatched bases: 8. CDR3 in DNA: TGCGCCAGCAGCCACGCCGGACAGGGTGGGGGCTACACCTTC. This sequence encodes CASSHAGQGGGYTF.

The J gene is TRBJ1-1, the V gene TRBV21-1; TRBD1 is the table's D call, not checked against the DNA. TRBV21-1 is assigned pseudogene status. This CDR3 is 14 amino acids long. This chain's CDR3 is CASSQPRTEGEAFF. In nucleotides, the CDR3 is TGTGCCAGCAGCCAACCGCGGACAGAGGGTGAAGCTTTCTTT.

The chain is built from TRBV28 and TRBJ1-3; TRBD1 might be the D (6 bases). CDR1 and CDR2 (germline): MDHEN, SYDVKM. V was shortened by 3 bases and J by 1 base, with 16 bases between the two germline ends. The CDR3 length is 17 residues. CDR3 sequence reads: CASSFSWTGASGNTIYF. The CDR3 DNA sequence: TGTGCCAGCAGTTTCTCCTGGACGGGGGCTTCTGGAAACACCATATATTTT.

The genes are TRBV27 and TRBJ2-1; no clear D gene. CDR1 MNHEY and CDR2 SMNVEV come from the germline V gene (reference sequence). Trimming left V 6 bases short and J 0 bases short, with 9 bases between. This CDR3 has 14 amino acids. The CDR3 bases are TGTGCCAGCAGCTCTCGCGGCTCCTACAATGAGCAGTTCTTC. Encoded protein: CASSSRGSYNEQFF.

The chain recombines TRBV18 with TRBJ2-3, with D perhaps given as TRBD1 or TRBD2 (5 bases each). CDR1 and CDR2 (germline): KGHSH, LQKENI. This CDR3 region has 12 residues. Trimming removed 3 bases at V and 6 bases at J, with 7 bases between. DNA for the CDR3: TGTGCCAGCTCACCGGGACGTGATACGCAGTATTTT. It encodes CASSPGRDTQYF.

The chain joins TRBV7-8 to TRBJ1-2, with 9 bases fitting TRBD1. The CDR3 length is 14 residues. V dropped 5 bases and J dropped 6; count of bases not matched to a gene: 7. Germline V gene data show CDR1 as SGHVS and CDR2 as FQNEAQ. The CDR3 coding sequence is TGTGCCAGCAGCGCAGAGACAGGGGGAGATGGCTACACCTTC. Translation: CASSAETGGDGYTF.

In DNA form, the CDR3 reads TGTGCCAGCACGCCCGGTCGGGGAGGCTATGGCTACACCTTC. As protein: CASTPGRGGYGYTF. The chain recombines TRBV21-1 with TRBJ1-2. TRBV21-1 is an annotated pseudogene. The CDR3 contains 14 residues.

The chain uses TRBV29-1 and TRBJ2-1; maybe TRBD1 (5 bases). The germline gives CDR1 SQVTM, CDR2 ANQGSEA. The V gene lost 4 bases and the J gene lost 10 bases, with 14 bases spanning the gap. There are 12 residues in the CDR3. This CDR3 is CSVGRAVIEQFF. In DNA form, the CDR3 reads TGCAGCGTTGGCAGGGCTGTAATAGAGCAGTTCTTC.

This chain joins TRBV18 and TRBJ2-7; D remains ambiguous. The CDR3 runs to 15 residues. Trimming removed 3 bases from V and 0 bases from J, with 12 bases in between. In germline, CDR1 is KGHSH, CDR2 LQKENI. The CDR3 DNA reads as TGTGCCAGCTCACCCACGACATCTATCTCCTACGAGCAGTACTTC. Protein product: CASSPTTSISYEQYF.